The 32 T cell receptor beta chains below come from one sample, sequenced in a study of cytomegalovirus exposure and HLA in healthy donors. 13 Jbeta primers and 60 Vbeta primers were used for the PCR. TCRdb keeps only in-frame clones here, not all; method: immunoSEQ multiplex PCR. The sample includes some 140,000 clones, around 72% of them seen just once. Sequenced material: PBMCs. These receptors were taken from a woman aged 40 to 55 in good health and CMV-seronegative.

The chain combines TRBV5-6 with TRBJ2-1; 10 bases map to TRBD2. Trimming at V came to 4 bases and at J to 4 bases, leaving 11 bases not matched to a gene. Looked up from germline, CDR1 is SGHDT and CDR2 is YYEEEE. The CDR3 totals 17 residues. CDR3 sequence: CASSAGWTSGVYNEQFF. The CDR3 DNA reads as TGTGCCAGCAGCGCGGGTTGGACTAGCGGAGTATACAATGAGCAGTTCTTC.

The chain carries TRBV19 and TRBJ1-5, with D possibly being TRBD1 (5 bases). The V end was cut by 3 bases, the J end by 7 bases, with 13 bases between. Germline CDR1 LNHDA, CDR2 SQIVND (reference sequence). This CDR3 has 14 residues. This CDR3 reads CASSIKGRTQPQHF. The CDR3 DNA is TGTGCCAGTAGTATCAAGGGGAGGACCCAGCCCCAGCATTTT. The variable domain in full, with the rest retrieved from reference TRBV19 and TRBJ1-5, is DGGITQSPKYLFRKEGQNVTLSCEQNLNHDAMYWYRQDPGQGLRLIYYSQIVNDFQKGDIAEGYSVSREKKESFPLTVTSAQKNPTAFYLCASSIKGRTQPQHFGDGTRLSIL.

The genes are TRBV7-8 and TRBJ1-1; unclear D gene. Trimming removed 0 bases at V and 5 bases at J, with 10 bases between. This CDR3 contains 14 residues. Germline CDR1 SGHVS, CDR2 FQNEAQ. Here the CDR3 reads CASSLARAGTEAFF. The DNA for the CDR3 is TGTGCCAGCAGCTTAGCTAGGGCGGGAACTGAAGCTTTCTTT. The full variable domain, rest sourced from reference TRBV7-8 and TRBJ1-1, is GAGVSQSPRYKVAKRGQDVALRCDPISGHVSLFWYQQALGQGPEFLTYFQNEAQLDKSGLPSDRFFAERPEGSVSTLKIQRTQQEDSAVYLCASSLARAGTEAFFGQGTRLTVV.

DNA of the CDR3: TGCGCCAGCAGCCAAGATCAGCGGGAGTATGGCTACACCTTC. It specifies CASSQDQREYGYTF. The chain couples TRBV4-1 to TRBJ1-2, with D unclear. The germline V gene encodes CDR1 MGHRA and CDR2 YSYEKL. The CDR3 is made up of 14 amino acids. V lost 0 bases and J 5 bases, leaving 10 bases between the germline ends.

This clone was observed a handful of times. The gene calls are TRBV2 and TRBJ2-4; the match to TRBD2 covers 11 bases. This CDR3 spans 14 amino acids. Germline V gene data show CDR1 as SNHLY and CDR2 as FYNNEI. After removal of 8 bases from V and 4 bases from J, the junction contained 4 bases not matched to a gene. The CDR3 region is CASRGTSGKNIQYF. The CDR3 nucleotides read TGTGCCAGCCGCGGGACTAGCGGTAAAAACATTCAGTACTTC.

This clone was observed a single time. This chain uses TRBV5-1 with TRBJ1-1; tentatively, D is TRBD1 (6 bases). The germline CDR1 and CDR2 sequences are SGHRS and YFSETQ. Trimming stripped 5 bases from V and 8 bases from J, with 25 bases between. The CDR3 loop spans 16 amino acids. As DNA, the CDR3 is TGCGCCAGCAGTTATGGCCCCTCTCAGGGGACGGACGAAGCTTTCTTT. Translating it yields CASSYGPSQGTDEAFF.

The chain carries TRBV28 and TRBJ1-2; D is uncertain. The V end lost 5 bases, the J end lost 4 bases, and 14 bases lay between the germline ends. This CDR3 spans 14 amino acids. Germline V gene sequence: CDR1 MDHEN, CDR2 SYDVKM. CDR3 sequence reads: CASSPDMNTYGYTF. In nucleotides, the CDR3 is TGTGCCAGCAGTCCCGACATGAACACCTATGGCTACACCTTC.

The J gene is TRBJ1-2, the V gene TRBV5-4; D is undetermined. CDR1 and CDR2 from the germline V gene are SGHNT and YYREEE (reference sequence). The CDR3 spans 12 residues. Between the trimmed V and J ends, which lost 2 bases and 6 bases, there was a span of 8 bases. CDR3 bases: TGTGCCAGCAGCTTAGGCCGGGATGGCTACACCTTC. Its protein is CASSLGRDGYTF.

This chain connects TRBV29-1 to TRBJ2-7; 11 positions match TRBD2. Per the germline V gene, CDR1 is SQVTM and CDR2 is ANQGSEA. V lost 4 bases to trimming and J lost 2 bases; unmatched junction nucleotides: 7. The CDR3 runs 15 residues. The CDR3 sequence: CSVAFGTSGTYEQYF. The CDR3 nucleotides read TGCAGCGTTGCGTTTGGGACTAGCGGAACCTACGAGCAGTACTTC.

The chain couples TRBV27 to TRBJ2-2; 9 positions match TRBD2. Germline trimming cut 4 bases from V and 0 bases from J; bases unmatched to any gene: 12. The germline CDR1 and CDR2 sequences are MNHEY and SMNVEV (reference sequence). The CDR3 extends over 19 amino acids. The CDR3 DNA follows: TGTGCCAGCAGTTCCTCCCCTACTAGCGGGCGTTCGAACACCGGGGAGCTGTTTTTT. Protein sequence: CASSSSPTSGRSNTGELFF.

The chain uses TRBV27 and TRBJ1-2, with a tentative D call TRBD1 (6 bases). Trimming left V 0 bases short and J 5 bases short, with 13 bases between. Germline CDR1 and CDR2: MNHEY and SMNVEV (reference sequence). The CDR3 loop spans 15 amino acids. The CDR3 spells CASSLSGRGLYGYTF. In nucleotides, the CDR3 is TGTGCCAGCAGTTTATCGGGCAGGGGATTGTATGGCTACACCTTC.

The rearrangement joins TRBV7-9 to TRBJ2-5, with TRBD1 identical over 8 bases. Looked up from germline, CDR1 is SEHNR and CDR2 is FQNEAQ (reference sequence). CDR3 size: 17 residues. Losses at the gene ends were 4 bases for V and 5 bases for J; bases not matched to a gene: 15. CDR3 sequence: CASSSNMGRGRLETQYF. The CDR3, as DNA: TGTGCCAGCAGCTCTAATATGGGCAGGGGGCGCTTGGAGACCCAGTACTTC.

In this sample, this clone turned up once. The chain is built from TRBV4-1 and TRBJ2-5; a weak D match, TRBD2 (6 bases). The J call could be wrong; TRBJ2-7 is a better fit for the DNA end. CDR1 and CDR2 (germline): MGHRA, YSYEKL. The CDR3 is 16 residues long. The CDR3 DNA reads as TGCGCCAGCAGCCAAGACGACGGGGGTCTAAACTACGAGCAGTACTTC. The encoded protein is CASSQDDGGLNYEQYF.

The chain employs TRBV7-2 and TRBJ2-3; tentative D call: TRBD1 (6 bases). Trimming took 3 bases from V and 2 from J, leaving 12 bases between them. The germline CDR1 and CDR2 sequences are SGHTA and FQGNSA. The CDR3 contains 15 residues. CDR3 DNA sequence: TGTGCCAGCAGCTTGGACAGCAGCCACACAGATACGCAGTATTTT. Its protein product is CASSLDSSHTDTQYF.

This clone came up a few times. This CDR3 is CASSYSEGGLDGYTF. The CDR3 DNA sequence: TGTGCCAGCAGTTACTCAGAGGGCGGCCTCGATGGCTACACCTTC. The chain employs TRBV6-5 and TRBJ1-2; D is ambiguous. In germline, CDR1 is MNHEY, CDR2 SVGAGI. CDR3 length: 15 amino acids. V lost 0 bases to trimming and J lost 6 bases, with 14 bases between them.

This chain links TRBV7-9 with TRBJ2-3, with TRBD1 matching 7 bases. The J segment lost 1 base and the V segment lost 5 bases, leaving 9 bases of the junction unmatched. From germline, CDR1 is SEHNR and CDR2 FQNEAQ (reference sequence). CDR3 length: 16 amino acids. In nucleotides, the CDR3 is TGTGCCAGCAGCCCTCTACCAACAGGGGGCACAGATACGCAGTATTTT. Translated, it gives CASSPLPTGGTDTQYF.

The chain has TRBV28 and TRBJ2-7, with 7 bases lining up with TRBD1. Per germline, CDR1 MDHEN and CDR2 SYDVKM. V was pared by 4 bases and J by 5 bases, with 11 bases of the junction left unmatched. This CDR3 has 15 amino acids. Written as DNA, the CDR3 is TGTGCCAGCAGTTCGGGCGACAGGGTAGGTGACGAGCAGTACGTC. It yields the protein CASSSGDRVGDEQYV.

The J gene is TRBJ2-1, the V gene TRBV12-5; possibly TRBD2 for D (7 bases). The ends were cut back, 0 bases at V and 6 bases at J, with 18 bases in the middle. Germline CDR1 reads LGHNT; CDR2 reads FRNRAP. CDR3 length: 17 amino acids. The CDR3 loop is CASGLVLWGGAGNEQFF. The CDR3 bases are TGTGCTAGTGGTTTGGTACTCTGGGGGGGGGCTGGCAATGAGCAGTTCTTC.

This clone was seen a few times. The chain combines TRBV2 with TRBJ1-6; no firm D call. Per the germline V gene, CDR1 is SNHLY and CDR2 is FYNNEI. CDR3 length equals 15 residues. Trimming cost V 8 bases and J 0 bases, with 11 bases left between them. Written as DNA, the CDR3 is TGTGCCAGCCTAGGATCCGGCTCCTATAATTCACCCCTCCACTTT. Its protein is CASLGSGSYNSPLHF.

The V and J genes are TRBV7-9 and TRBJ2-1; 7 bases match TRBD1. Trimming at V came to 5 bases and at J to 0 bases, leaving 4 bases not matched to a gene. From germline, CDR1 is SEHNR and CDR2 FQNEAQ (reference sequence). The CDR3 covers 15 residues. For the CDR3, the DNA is TGTGCCAGCAGCCGCTGGGACAGCTCCTACAATGAGCAGTTCTTC. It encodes CASSRWDSSYNEQFF.

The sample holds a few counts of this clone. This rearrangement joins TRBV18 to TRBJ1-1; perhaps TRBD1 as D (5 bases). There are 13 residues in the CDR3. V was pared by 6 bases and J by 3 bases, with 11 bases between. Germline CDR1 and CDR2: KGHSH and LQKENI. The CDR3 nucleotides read TGTGCCAGCTCCCCAGGGAGCCACACTGAAGCTTTCTTT. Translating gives CASSPGSHTEAFF.

CDR3 in amino acids: CASTASGHGYGYTF. CDR3 DNA: TGTGCCAGCACCGCGAGCGGTCATGGGTATGGCTACACCTTC. The chain links TRBV28 to TRBJ1-2; the D is unclear. The germline V gene encodes CDR1 MDHEN and CDR2 SYDVKM. V was shortened by 7 bases and J by 5 bases, with 17 bases between the two germline ends. The length of the CDR3 is 14 residues.

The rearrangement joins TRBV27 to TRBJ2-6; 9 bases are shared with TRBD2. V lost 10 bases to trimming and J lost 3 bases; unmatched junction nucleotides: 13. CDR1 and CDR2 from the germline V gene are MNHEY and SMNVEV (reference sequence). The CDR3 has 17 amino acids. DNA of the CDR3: TGTGCCACTTTAGGGGGACTAGCCTTCCGTGGGGCCAACGTCCTGACTTTC. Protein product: CATLGGLAFRGANVLTF.

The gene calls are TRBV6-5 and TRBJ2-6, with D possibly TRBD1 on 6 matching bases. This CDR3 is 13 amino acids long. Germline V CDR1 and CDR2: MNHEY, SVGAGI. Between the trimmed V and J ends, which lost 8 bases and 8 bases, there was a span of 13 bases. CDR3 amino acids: CASLKDSTNVLTF. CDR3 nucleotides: TGTGCCAGCTTGAAGGACAGTACCAACGTCCTGACTTTC.

CDR3 in DNA: TGTGCCACCAGCAGAGGGAGCTCTGGAAACACCATATATTTT. Encoded protein: CATSRGSSGNTIYF. The V and J genes are TRBV15 and TRBJ1-3, with unresolved D. The CDR3 covers 14 residues. The V gene lost 1 base and the J gene lost 0 bases, with 4 bases spanning the gap. Germline CDR1 and CDR2: LNHNV and YYDKDF (reference sequence).

CDR3 amino acids: CASSETDRYTEAFF. CDR3 coding DNA: TGTGCCAGCAGTGAAACGGACAGGTACACTGAAGCTTTCTTT. The V and J genes are TRBV2 and TRBJ1-1; 7 nucleotides line up with TRBD1. In germline, CDR1 is SNHLY, CDR2 FYNNEI. With V trimmed by 2 bases and J by 3 bases, 3 bases remained unmatched. The length of the CDR3 is 14 residues.

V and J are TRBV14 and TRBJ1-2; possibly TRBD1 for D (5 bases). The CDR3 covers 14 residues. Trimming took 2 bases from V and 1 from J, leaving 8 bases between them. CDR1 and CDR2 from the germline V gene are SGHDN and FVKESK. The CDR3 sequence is CASSQPDSNYGYTF. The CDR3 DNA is TGTGCCAGCAGCCAACCTGACAGTAACTATGGCTACACCTTC. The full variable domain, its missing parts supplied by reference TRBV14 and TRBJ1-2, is EAGVTQFPSHSVIEKGQTVTLRCDPISGHDNLYWYRRVMGKEIKFLLHFVKESKQDESGMPNNRFLAERTGGTYSTLKVQPAELEDSGVYFCASSQPDSNYGYTFGSGTRLTVV.

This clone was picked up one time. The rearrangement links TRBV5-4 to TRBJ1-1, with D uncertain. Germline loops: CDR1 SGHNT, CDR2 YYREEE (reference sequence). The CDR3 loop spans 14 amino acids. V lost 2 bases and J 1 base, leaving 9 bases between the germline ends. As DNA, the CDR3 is TGTGCCAGCAGCTTAATTGGAGGGAACACTGAAGCTTTCTTT. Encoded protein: CASSLIGGNTEAFF. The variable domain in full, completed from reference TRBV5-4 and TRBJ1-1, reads ETGVTQSPTHLIKTRGQQVTLRCSSQSGHNTVSWYQQALGQGPQFIFQYYREEENGRGNFPPRFSGLQFPNYSSELNVNALELDDSALYLCASSLIGGNTEAFFGQGTRLTVV.

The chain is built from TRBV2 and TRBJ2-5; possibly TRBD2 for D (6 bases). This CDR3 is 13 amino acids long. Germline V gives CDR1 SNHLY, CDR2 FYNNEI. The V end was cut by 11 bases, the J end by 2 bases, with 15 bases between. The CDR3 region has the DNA TGTGCCGCCCAAAGCGGGCAGCAAGAGACCCAGTACTTC. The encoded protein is CAAQSGQQETQYF.

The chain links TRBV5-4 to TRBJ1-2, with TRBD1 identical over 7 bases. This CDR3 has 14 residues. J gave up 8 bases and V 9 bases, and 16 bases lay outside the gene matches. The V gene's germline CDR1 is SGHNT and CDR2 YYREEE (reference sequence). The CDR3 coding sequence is TGTGCCACCCTAATAAGAGGGACAGTACGGGGCTACACCTTC. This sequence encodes CATLIRGTVRGYTF.

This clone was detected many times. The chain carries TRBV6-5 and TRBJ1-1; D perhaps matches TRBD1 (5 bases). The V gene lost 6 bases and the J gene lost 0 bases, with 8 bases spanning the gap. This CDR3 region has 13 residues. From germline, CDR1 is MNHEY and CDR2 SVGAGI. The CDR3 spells CASSRAVNTEAFF. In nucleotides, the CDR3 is TGTGCCAGCAGCAGGGCTGTGAACACTGAAGCTTTCTTT.

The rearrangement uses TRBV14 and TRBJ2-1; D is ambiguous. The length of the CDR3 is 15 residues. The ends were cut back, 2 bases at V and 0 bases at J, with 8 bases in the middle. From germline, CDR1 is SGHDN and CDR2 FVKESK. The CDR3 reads CASSQPLFSYNEQFF. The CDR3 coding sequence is TGTGCCAGCAGCCAACCACTCTTCTCCTACAATGAGCAGTTCTTC.